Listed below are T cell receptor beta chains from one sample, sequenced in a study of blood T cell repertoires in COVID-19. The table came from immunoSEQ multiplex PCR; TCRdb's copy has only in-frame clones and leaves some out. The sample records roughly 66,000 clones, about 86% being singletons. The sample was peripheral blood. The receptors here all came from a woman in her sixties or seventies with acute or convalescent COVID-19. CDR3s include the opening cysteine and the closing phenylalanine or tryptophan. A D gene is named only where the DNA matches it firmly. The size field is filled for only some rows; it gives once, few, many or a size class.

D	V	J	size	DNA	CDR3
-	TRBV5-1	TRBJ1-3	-	TGCGCCAGCAGCCCTGACAGTGCTGGAAACACCATATATTTT	CASSPDSAGNTIYF
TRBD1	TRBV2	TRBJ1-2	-	TGTGCCAGCAGTGAGTGGGGACAGGGGGCATATGGCTACACCTTC	CASSEWGQGAYGYTF
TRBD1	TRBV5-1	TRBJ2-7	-	TGCGCCAGCAGCTTAACAGGGGATCACGAGCAGTACTTC	CASSLTGDHEQYF
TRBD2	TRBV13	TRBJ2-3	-	TGTGCCAGCAGCTTTGCTGACGGGGGACTAGCGGATACGCAGTATTTT	CASSFADGGLADTQYF
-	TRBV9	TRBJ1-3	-	TGTGCCAGCAGCGTAAATGCAGGCTCCAACTCTGGAAACACCATATATTTT	CASSVNAGSNSGNTIYF
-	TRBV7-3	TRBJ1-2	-	TGTGCCAGCAGGAAATCAGGGAAGGGTGGCTACACCTTC	CASRKSGKGGYTF
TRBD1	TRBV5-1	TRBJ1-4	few	TGCGCCAGCAGCTTGAGTGGGGACAGTGAAAAACTGTTTTTT	CASSLSGDSEKLFF
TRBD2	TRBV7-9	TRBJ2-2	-	TGTGCCAGCAGCAGGGGACTAGCGGGCCCGAACACCGGGGAGCTGTTTTTT	CASSRGLAGPNTGELFF
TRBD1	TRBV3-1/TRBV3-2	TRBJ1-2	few	TGTGCCAGCAGCCGTCGGACAGGGGGCTACTATGGCTACACCTTC	CASSRRTGGYYGYTF
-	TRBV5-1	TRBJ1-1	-	TGCGCCAGCAGCCCTGGCAGGGTTCGGGCTCAAGCTTTCTTT	CASSPGRVRAQAFF
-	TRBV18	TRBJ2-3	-	TGTGCCAGCTCCCTGAGGAGCACAGATACGCAGTATTTT	CASSLRSTDTQYF
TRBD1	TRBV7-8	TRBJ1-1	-	TGTGCCAGCAGCATGAGGACAGGGGAAGCTTTCTTT	CASSMRTGEAFF
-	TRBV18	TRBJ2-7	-	TGTGCCAGCTCACCTGGGTCAGGGGACGAGCAGTACTTC	CASSPGSGDEQYF
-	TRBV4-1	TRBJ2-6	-	TGCGCCAGCATGGATATTTGGGGGGAAACTTCGGGTGGGGCCAACGTCCTGACTTTC	CASMDIWGETSGGANVLTF
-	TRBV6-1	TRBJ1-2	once	TGTGCCAGCAGTGGTCGGGCAGGGGTTCCCCTAAACTATGGCTACACCTTC	CASSGRAGVPLNYGYTF
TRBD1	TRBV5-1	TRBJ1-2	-	TGCGCCAGCAGCTTGACCGACAGGGGGTTGGATGGCTACACCTTC	CASSLTDRGLDGYTF
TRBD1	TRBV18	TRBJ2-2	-	TGTGCCAGCGCGGGACAGGGAAACACCGGGGAGCTGTTTTTT	CASAGQGNTGELFF
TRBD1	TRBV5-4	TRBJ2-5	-	TGTGCCAGCAGCGGGGGACAGGTTCAAGAGACCCAGTACTTC	CASSGGQVQETQYF
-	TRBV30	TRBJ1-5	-	TGTGCCTGGAACAGTTGGAATCAGCCCCAGCATTTT	CAWNSWNQPQHF
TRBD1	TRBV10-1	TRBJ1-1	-	TGCGCCAGCAGTGAGTCCGGTTCCGGGACAGGGGGCGTTGAGACTGAAGCTTTCTTT	CASSESGSGTGGVETEAFF
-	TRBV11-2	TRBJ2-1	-	TGTGCCAGCAGTCTTAGAGCTCTGGGAGACAATGAGCAGTTCTTC	CASSLRALGDNEQFF
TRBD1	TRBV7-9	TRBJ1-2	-	TGTGCCAGCAGCCAACAGGGGAACTATGGCTACACCTTC	CASSQQGNYGYTF
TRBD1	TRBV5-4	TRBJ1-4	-	TGTGCCAGCAGCTTGAGGGACAGCCGACTGGGTGAAAAACTGTTTTTT	CASSLRDSRLGEKLFF